These T cell receptor beta chains were read from a single sample in a study of blood T cell repertoires in COVID-19. Only in-frame clones appear in the TCRdb table, and some are missing; sequencing was by immunoSEQ multiplex PCR. The table records 90,000 to 130,000 clones, 65% to 80% of them present only once. Sequenced sample: peripheral blood. These receptors came from a woman aged 60 to 75 with acute or convalescent COVID-19. The CDR3 runs from the conserved cysteine through the conserved F or W. The order of the fields is clone size, D gene, V gene, J gene, CDR3 protein, CDR3 DNA. D genes are given only for firm matches. Size is stated for part of the rows, as once, few or many counts, or as a class when the clone is expanded.

clone_size: few
d_call: TRBD1
v_call: TRBV18
j_call: TRBJ1-2
cdr3_aa: CASSPPGRGLDYGYTF
cdr3_nt: TGTGCCAGCTCACCACCGGGCAGGGGGCTTGACTATGGCTACACCTTC

clone_size: .
d_call: .
v_call: TRBV20-1
j_call: TRBJ1-5
cdr3_aa: CSASAGRSQHF
cdr3_nt: TGCAGTGCTAGTGCCGGCAGGTCCCAGCATTTT

clone_size: .
d_call: .
v_call: TRBV7-3
j_call: TRBJ2-7
cdr3_aa: CASSLISGLEQYF
cdr3_nt: TGTGCCAGCAGCTTAATTTCAGGGCTCGAGCAGTACTTC

clone_size: .
d_call: TRBD1
v_call: TRBV4-1
j_call: TRBJ1-4
cdr3_aa: CASSQRDRASEKLFF
cdr3_nt: TGCGCCAGCAGCCAACGGGACAGGGCTTCTGAAAAACTGTTTTTT

clone_size: .
d_call: TRBD1
v_call: TRBV5-1
j_call: TRBJ2-2
cdr3_aa: CASSRDRDGELFF
cdr3_nt: TGCGCCAGCAGCAGGGACAGGGACGGGGAGCTGTTTTTT

clone_size: .
d_call: .
v_call: TRBV2
j_call: TRBJ1-1
cdr3_aa: CASSDGTFTEAFF
cdr3_nt: TGTGCCAGCAGCGACGGGACATTCACTGAAGCTTTCTTT

clone_size: few
d_call: .
v_call: TRBV11-2
j_call: TRBJ2-1
cdr3_aa: CASSLDPFQSPQFF
cdr3_nt: TGTGCCAGCAGCTTAGACCCATTTCAGTCCCCTCAGTTCTTC

clone_size: .
d_call: TRBD1
v_call: TRBV24-1
j_call: TRBJ1-5
cdr3_aa: CATSDETGGSQPQHF
cdr3_nt: TGTGCCACCAGTGATGAGACAGGGGGTAGTCAGCCCCAGCATTTT

clone_size: .
d_call: .
v_call: TRBV18
j_call: TRBJ1-1
cdr3_aa: CASSPSGGLGNTEAFF
cdr3_nt: TGTGCCAGCTCACCATCGGGGGGCCTTGGAAACACTGAAGCTTTCTTT

clone_size: .
d_call: TRBD1
v_call: TRBV2
j_call: TRBJ2-5
cdr3_aa: CASRGTGYQETQYF
cdr3_nt: TGTGCCAGCAGGGGGACAGGCTACCAAGAGACCCAGTACTTC

clone_size: once
d_call: TRBD1
v_call: TRBV5-1
j_call: TRBJ2-5
cdr3_aa: CASSPLPGTGGWETQYF
cdr3_nt: TGCGCCAGCAGCCCGCTACCCGGGACAGGGGGCTGGGAGACCCAGTACTTC

clone_size: .
d_call: TRBD1
v_call: TRBV5-1
j_call: TRBJ2-7
cdr3_aa: CASSRLSDRVYEQYF
cdr3_nt: TGCGCCAGCAGCCGATTAAGCGACAGGGTCTACGAGCAGTACTTC

clone_size: few
d_call: .
v_call: TRBV27
j_call: TRBJ2-7
cdr3_aa: CASSHPSHEQYF
cdr3_nt: TGTGCCAGCAGTCACCCGAGCCACGAGCAGTACTTC

clone_size: .
d_call: TRBD1
v_call: TRBV29-1
j_call: TRBJ2-7
cdr3_aa: CSVRQGGDYEQYF
cdr3_nt: TGCAGCGTAAGACAGGGGGGAGACTACGAGCAGTACTTC

clone_size: .
d_call: .
v_call: TRBV2
j_call: TRBJ2-7
cdr3_aa: CASSEGSIRLSHEQYF
cdr3_nt: TGTGCCAGCAGTGAAGGAAGTATTAGGCTTAGCCACGAGCAGTACTTC

clone_size: .
d_call: .
v_call: TRBV6-6
j_call: TRBJ1-1
cdr3_aa: CASRDGDGGSSAEAFF
cdr3_nt: TGTGCCAGCAGGGATGGAGATGGAGGGAGTAGCGCTGAAGCTTTCTTT

clone_size: .
d_call: .
v_call: TRBV12-5
j_call: TRBJ1-1
cdr3_aa: CASGSREDTEAFF
cdr3_nt: TGTGCTAGTGGATCCAGGGAGGACACTGAAGCTTTCTTT

clone_size: .
d_call: TRBD1
v_call: TRBV4-1
j_call: TRBJ2-7
cdr3_aa: CASSQFTQTGTGGVEQYF
cdr3_nt: TGCGCCAGCAGCCAATTCACCCAGACCGGGACAGGGGGCGTCGAGCAGTACTTC

clone_size: few
d_call: TRBD1
v_call: TRBV19
j_call: TRBJ1-2
cdr3_aa: CASTDLGTAKGYTF
cdr3_nt: TGTGCCAGTACCGACCTCGGGACAGCCAAGGGCTACACCTTC

clone_size: .
d_call: .
v_call: TRBV18
j_call: TRBJ1-1
cdr3_aa: CASSPEDRINTEAFF
cdr3_nt: TGTGCCAGCTCACCAGAAGACAGGATCAACACTGAAGCTTTCTTT

clone_size: .
d_call: .
v_call: TRBV20-1
j_call: TRBJ1-3
cdr3_aa: CSASMGGSGNTIYF
cdr3_nt: TGCAGTGCTAGTATGGGGGGCTCTGGAAACACCATATATTTT

clone_size: .
d_call: .
v_call: TRBV7-8
j_call: TRBJ1-5
cdr3_aa: CASSRSLNQPQHF
cdr3_nt: TGTGCCAGCAGCCGTAGCCTAAATCAGCCCCAGCATTTT

clone_size: .
d_call: .
v_call: TRBV28
j_call: TRBJ1-6
cdr3_aa: CASSRGGRYNSPLHF
cdr3_nt: TGTGCCAGCAGCCGGGGGGGGAGGTATAATTCACCCCTCCACTTT

clone_size: .
d_call: TRBD2
v_call: TRBV9
j_call: TRBJ2-5
cdr3_aa: CASSVTSGGRETQYF
cdr3_nt: TGTGCCAGCAGCGTTACTAGCGGGGGGCGGGAGACCCAGTACTTC

clone_size: .
d_call: TRBD1
v_call: TRBV19
j_call: TRBJ1-2
cdr3_aa: CASLGDRNYGYTF
cdr3_nt: TGTGCCAGCCTGGGGGACAGGAACTATGGCTACACCTTC

clone_size: .
d_call: .
v_call: TRBV3-1/TRBV3-2
j_call: TRBJ1-2
cdr3_aa: CASSQPGPRLYGYTF
cdr3_nt: TGTGCCAGCAGCCAACCAGGGCCGAGGTTGTATGGCTACACCTTC

clone_size: .
d_call: .
v_call: TRBV28
j_call: TRBJ1-2
cdr3_aa: CAAKDSTYGYTF
cdr3_nt: TGTGCCGCAAAGGACTCCACCTATGGCTACACCTTC

clone_size: .
d_call: TRBD1
v_call: TRBV28
j_call: TRBJ2-5
cdr3_aa: CASSPGGAQTQYF
cdr3_nt: TGTGCCAGCAGCCCAGGGGGCGCGCAGACCCAGTACTTC

clone_size: once
d_call: .
v_call: TRBV30
j_call: TRBJ1-4
cdr3_aa: CAWRRQATNEKLFF
cdr3_nt: TGTGCCTGGAGAAGACAGGCAACTAATGAAAAACTGTTTTTT